The entry below gives a single TCR beta chain sequence along with its context. The target antigen is unknown. The data were obtained in a study of T cell responses to AZD1222 COVID-19 vaccine. Whole-study findings and limits: Clonal diversity was possibly underestimated, and white British individuals and females predominated among donors. There were repertoire samples only from the period after the peak T cell response.

Clones were sequenced by immunoSEQ multiplex PCR, and TCRdb holds only the in-frame ones, with some missing. Seen here are about 140,000 clones, less than 95% observed once, and the top ten hold approximately 5.9%. This clonotype was sampled from an adult who received the AZD1222 COVID-19 vaccine. The material was peripheral blood, obtained 28 days after the second AZD1222 dose.

In nucleotides, the CDR3 is TGCGCCAGCAGCCAACCCGGACAGGGGGCGTGGGGCTACACCTTC. It is translated as CASSQPGQGAWGYTF. V is TRBV4-1 and J is TRBJ1-2, with 11 bases lining up with TRBD1. The CDR3 is made up of 15 amino acids. V was clipped by 2 bases and J by 8 bases; unmatched bases: 7. CDR1 is MGHRA and CDR2 is YSYEKL in the germline V gene.